Listed below are T cell receptor beta chains from one sample, sequenced in a study of cytomegalovirus exposure and HLA in healthy donors. Measured with immunoSEQ multiplex PCR; TCRdb has only the in-frame clones, and not every one. The top ten hold roughly 2.3% of the sample, which has about 150,000 clones, roughly 80% seen once. Sequencing input: PBMCs. Source of these receptors: a male donor in good health and CMV-seronegative. CDR3s include the opening cysteine and the closing phenylalanine or tryptophan. Fields, in order: J gene, clone size, D gene, V gene, CDR3 DNA, CDR3 protein. A D gene is named only where the DNA matches it firmly. Clone size is shown for a subset of rows, as once, few, many or a class of expanded clone.

TRBJ2-2	NA	NA	TRBV11-3	TGTGCCAGCAGCAAACGAGGTACCGGGGAGCTGTTTTTT	CASSKRGTGELFF
TRBJ1-2	NA	NA	TRBV30	TGTGCCTGGAGTCTCAACAGGGATTCCTACTATGGCTACACCTTC	CAWSLNRDSYYGYTF
TRBJ2-4	NA	NA	TRBV28	TGTGCCAGCAGTTCGCCGGTTAAAAAGGCCAAAAACATTCAGTACTTC	CASSSPVKKAKNIQYF
TRBJ2-5	NA	NA	TRBV4-1	TGCGCCAGCAGCCAAGGACGGGACCAAGAGACCCAGTACTTC	CASSQGRDQETQYF
TRBJ1-2	NA	NA	TRBV5-4	TGTGCCAGCAGCTTCTCAGGGGTTATTTATGGCTACACCTTC	CASSFSGVIYGYTF
TRBJ1-1	few	NA	TRBV7-2	TGTGCCAGCAGCCCCAGAATCACAGGGTTGAACACTGAAGCTTTCTTT	CASSPRITGLNTEAFF
TRBJ2-7	NA	NA	TRBV5-1	TGCGCCAGCAGCCCCCCCGCGGGACTCCTCCACGAGCAGTACTTC	CASSPPAGLLHEQYF
TRBJ2-5	once	TRBD2	TRBV5-1	TGCGCCAGCAGGCCGACTAGCGAGGGTTCTCAGACCCAGTACTTC	CASRPTSEGSQTQYF
TRBJ1-2	NA	NA	TRBV6-5	TGTGCCAGCAGTCTCGTCAGTACAAACTATGGCTACACCTTC	CASSLVSTNYGYTF
TRBJ2-3	NA	TRBD2	TRBV5-4	TGTGCCAGCAGGTGGGACTACCGAGCCTGGGATACGCAGTATTTT	CASRWDYRAWDTQYF
TRBJ2-5	few	NA	TRBV7-6	TGTGCCAGCAGCTTCGGTCTCCAAGAGACCCAGTACTTC	CASSFGLQETQYF
TRBJ1-5	NA	NA	TRBV5-5	TGTGCCAGCAGCTTAGGGGTGTGGAATCAGCCCCAGCATTTT	CASSLGVWNQPQHF
TRBJ1-2	NA	NA	TRBV19	TGTGCCCGGGGACTGACTAACTATGGCTACACCTTC	CARGLTNYGYTF
TRBJ1-4	NA	TRBD1	TRBV5-4	TGTGCCAGCAGCTTGGTGGGTGACAGGGCGGCAACTAATGAAAAACTGTTTTTT	CASSLVGDRAATNEKLFF
TRBJ1-2	NA	TRBD1	TRBV10-3	TGTGCCATCAGTGAGTCTTGGCTGGGGACAGAAGAAAGTGGCTACACCTTC	CAISESWLGTEESGYTF
TRBJ1-1	NA	NA	TRBV6-4	TGTGCCAGCAGTGTGCGGGAAGGGACTGAAGCTTTCTTT	CASSVREGTEAFF
TRBJ1-5	few	NA	TRBV27	TGTGCCAGCAGTTTATCGAAGGGAAAGAGGACTATCCGCAATCAGCCCCAGCATTTT	CASSLSKGKRTIRNQPQHF
TRBJ2-5	NA	NA	TRBV4-1	TGCGCCAGCAGCCAAGATCCAGGGACTTCAGAGGAGACCCAGTACTTC	CASSQDPGTSEETQYF
TRBJ2-1	few	TRBD2	TRBV18	TGTGCCAGCTCAATAGCGGGAGGCTACTCCTACAATGAGCAGTTCTTC	CASSIAGGYSYNEQFF
TRBJ2-7	once	NA	TRBV19	TGTGCCAGTAGTATACAGGGGGGCCTGAGGGAGCAGTACTTC	CASSIQGGLREQYF
TRBJ1-1	few	TRBD1	TRBV7-3	TGTGCCAGCAGCTTATCAGGGGGCGGCACTGAAGCTTTCTTT	CASSLSGGGTEAFF
TRBJ2-2	NA	TRBD1	TRBV6-4	TGTGCCAGCAGTGACTTTGGACAGGGGGGACCCGGGGAGCTGTTTTTT	CASSDFGQGGPGELFF
TRBJ2-3	NA	TRBD2	TRBV4-1	TGCGCCAGCAGCCAAGAGAGGACTAGCGGACTCACAGATACGCAGTATTTT	CASSQERTSGLTDTQYF
TRBJ2-3	NA	NA	TRBV28	TGTGCCAGCAGTCCGACCGGGATCCAAGATACGCAGTATTTT	CASSPTGIQDTQYF
TRBJ1-1	NA	TRBD1	TRBV15	TGTGCCACCAGCGGGACAGGTTTGACTGAAGCTTTCTTT	CATSGTGLTEAFF
TRBJ2-2	NA	TRBD1	TRBV11-2	TGTGCCAGCAGCCAGACAGGGTTGAACACCGGGGAGCTGTTTTTT	CASSQTGLNTGELFF
TRBJ1-6	few	NA	TRBV7-2	TGTGCCAGCAGGTACGACAGCTATAATTCACCCCTCCACTTT	CASRYDSYNSPLHF
TRBJ2-2	NA	TRBD1	TRBV6-5	TGTGCCAGCAGACTACAGGGGAGCAGCACCGGGGAGCTGTTTTTT	CASRLQGSSTGELFF
TRBJ1-2	NA	NA	TRBV6-6	TGTGCCAGCAGTTACTCGGCGGGACGCCGTGGCTATGGCTACACCTTC	CASSYSAGRRGYGYTF
TRBJ2-1	NA	NA	TRBV7-6	TGTGCCAGCAGCTTCCCTAGCAGCGAAAATGAGCAGTTCTTC	CASSFPSSENEQFF
TRBJ1-1	NA	TRBD1	TRBV27	TGTGCCAGCAGTTTTAACGGACAGGTGAGCACTGAAGCTTTCTTT	CASSFNGQVSTEAFF
TRBJ2-3	once	TRBD2	TRBV5-6	TGTGCCAGCAGCCGAGCGGGGGGCCCGGAGGATACGCAGTATTTT	CASSRAGGPEDTQYF
TRBJ1-1	NA	NA	TRBV14	TGTGCCAGCGCTCTAACAGGGTCCCCAAACACTGAAGCTTTCTTT	CASALTGSPNTEAFF
TRBJ1-3	NA	TRBD1	TRBV7-9	TGTGCCAGCAGTTGGCACCGGGACAGGGGGCCGCATGGAGGAAACACCATATATTTT	CASSWHRDRGPHGGNTIYF
TRBJ2-5	NA	TRBD2	TRBV11-2	TGTGCCAGCAGCCACCTATCAAGACTAGCGGGGAAAGAGACCCAGTACTTC	CASSHLSRLAGKETQYF
TRBJ2-5	NA	TRBD1	TRBV7-8	TGTGCCAGCAGCTTAAACCCGGTCAGGGGGTGGGAGACCCAGTACTTC	CASSLNPVRGWETQYF
TRBJ2-3	NA	NA	TRBV7-2	TGTGCCAGCAGCTTAGGGAGGGGAGTTAGCACAGATACGCAGTATTTT	CASSLGRGVSTDTQYF
TRBJ1-2	once	NA	TRBV29-1	TGCAGCGTGATGACGGGTAACTATGGCTACACCTTC	CSVMTGNYGYTF
TRBJ2-5	NA	NA	TRBV29-1	TGCAGCGTTGTGGAGACCCGAGAGACCCAGTACTTC	CSVVETRETQYF
TRBJ1-4	few	TRBD1	TRBV30	TGTGCCTGGAGTGTACGGGGACAGTTTAATGAAAAACTGTTTTTT	CAWSVRGQFNEKLFF
TRBJ1-6	NA	NA	TRBV4-1	TGCGCCAGCAGCCAAGTAACGACAGGACAGAACTCCTATAATTCACCCCTCCACTTT	CASSQVTTGQNSYNSPLHF
TRBJ2-7	NA	NA	TRBV9	TGTGCCAGCAGCCCCCTGGCAGGGGGGAGCTACGAGCAGTACTTC	CASSPLAGGSYEQYF
TRBJ2-1	NA	TRBD2	TRBV5-1	TGCGCCAGCAGCTTGGGGACTAGCGGGGTGAATGAGCAGTTCTTC	CASSLGTSGVNEQFF
TRBJ2-7	NA	TRBD1	TRBV14	TGTGCCAGCAGCCAAGTAGGACAGGTCCCTTCCTACGAGCAGTACTTC	CASSQVGQVPSYEQYF
TRBJ2-2	NA	NA	TRBV19	TGTGCCAGTAAGGGGGATGTCGCCACCGGGGAGCTGTTTTTT	CASKGDVATGELFF
TRBJ2-2	NA	TRBD1	TRBV5-4	TGTGCCAGCAGCCTAGAGACAGGGGGACGGACCGGGGAGCTGTTTTTT	CASSLETGGRTGELFF